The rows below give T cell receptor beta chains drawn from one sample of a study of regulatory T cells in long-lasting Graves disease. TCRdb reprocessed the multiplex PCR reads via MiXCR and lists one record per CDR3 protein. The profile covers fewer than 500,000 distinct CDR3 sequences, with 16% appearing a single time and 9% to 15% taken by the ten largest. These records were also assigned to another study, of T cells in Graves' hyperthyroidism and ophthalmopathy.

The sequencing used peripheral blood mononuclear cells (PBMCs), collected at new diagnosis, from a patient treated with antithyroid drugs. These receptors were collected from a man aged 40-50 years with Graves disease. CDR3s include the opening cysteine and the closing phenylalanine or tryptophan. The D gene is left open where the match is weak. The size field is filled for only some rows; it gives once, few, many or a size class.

CDR3nt: TGTGCCAGCAGTGAATACCAGCGGGGTTCCTACGAGCAGTACTTC; CDR3aa: CASSEYQRGSYEQYF; v_gene: TRBV6-1; j_gene: TRBJ2-7; abundance: NA; d_gene: TRBD2
CDR3nt: TGTGCCAGCAGTGAGCGAGGGGGAACAGTCGGGGAAAAACTGTTTTTT; CDR3aa: CASSERGGTVGEKLFF; v_gene: TRBV6-1; j_gene: TRBJ1-4; abundance: many; d_gene: NA
CDR3nt: TGTGCCAGCAGCCCTTTCAGGGAGGCCTACGAGCAGTACTTC; CDR3aa: CASSPFREAYEQYF; v_gene: TRBV6-2/TRBV6-3; j_gene: TRBJ2-7; abundance: NA; d_gene: NA
CDR3nt: TGTGCCAGCAGCCAAGGGAGGACAGGGCACTACAATGAGCAGTTCTTC; CDR3aa: CASSQGRTGHYNEQFF; v_gene: TRBV3-1; j_gene: TRBJ2-1; abundance: NA; d_gene: TRBD1
CDR3nt: TGTGCCAGCAGCAGACAGGGGACAGCGAACACTGAAGCTTTCTTT; CDR3aa: CASSRQGTANTEAFF; v_gene: TRBV7-9; j_gene: TRBJ1-1; abundance: NA; d_gene: TRBD1
CDR3nt: TGTGCCAGCAGTTTTTTTTCTACAGGGTCGAACTATGGCTACACCTTC; CDR3aa: CASSFFSTGSNYGYTF; v_gene: TRBV12-3/TRBV12-4; j_gene: TRBJ1-2; abundance: NA; d_gene: NA
CDR3nt: TGTGCCAGCAGCGAGGAGGGCGCGATAGGGGAGACCCAGTACTTC; CDR3aa: CASSEEGAIGETQYF; v_gene: TRBV5-5; j_gene: TRBJ2-5; abundance: NA; d_gene: NA
CDR3nt: TGTGCCAGCAGTTTAAACCCTACTGCCTACGAGCAGTACTTC; CDR3aa: CASSLNPTAYEQYF; v_gene: TRBV27; j_gene: TRBJ2-7; abundance: many; d_gene: NA
CDR3nt: TGTGCCAGCAGCCTGGATGTAAAGAACACTGAAGCTTTCTTT; CDR3aa: CASSLDVKNTEAFF; v_gene: TRBV11-1; j_gene: TRBJ1-1; abundance: many; d_gene: NA
CDR3nt: TGTGCTAGCGTCGGGAGCTCCTACGAGCAGTACTTC; CDR3aa: CASVGSSYEQYF; v_gene: TRBV12-5; j_gene: TRBJ2-7; abundance: NA; d_gene: NA
CDR3nt: TGTGCCAGCAGTCACCAGGCGTCCTACGAGCAGTACTTC; CDR3aa: CASSHQASYEQYF; v_gene: TRBV12-3/TRBV12-4; j_gene: TRBJ2-7; abundance: many; d_gene: NA
CDR3nt: TGTGCCAGCAGAACGGTATCAAACGAGCAGTACTTC; CDR3aa: CASRTVSNEQYF; v_gene: TRBV2; j_gene: TRBJ2-7; abundance: many; d_gene: NA
CDR3nt: TGTGCCAGCAGTTCTCAATCCACGACTAGCGGCGATACGCAGTATTTT; CDR3aa: CASSSQSTTSGDTQYF; v_gene: TRBV28; j_gene: TRBJ2-3; abundance: NA; d_gene: TRBD2
CDR3nt: TGTGCCAGCAGCCAAGGGCCTTCAGGGATCTACGAGCAGTACTTC; CDR3aa: CASSQGPSGIYEQYF; v_gene: TRBV3-1; j_gene: TRBJ2-7; abundance: many; d_gene: NA
CDR3nt: TGTGCCAGCTGCAGGTTGATCGGCGAAAAACTGTTTTTT; CDR3aa: CASCRLIGEKLFF; v_gene: TRBV6-2/TRBV6-3; j_gene: TRBJ1-4; abundance: few; d_gene: NA
CDR3nt: TGCGCCAGCAGCCCCGGACAGCTGGGCACAGATACGCAGTATTTT; CDR3aa: CASSPGQLGTDTQYF; v_gene: TRBV5-1; j_gene: TRBJ2-3; abundance: many; d_gene: NA
CDR3nt: TGTGCCAGCAGGCTGGGAGCTGGCAATCAGCCCCAGCATTTT; CDR3aa: CASRLGAGNQPQHF; v_gene: TRBV28; j_gene: TRBJ1-5; abundance: few; d_gene: NA
CDR3nt: TGTGCCAGCAGTTTCCGCCCTAGCGGGAGTGCCGAGCAGTACTTC; CDR3aa: CASSFRPSGSAEQYF; v_gene: TRBV28; j_gene: TRBJ2-7; abundance: many; d_gene: TRBD2
CDR3nt: TGCGCCAGCAGCCAAGGTTCCCAGTATGGCTACACCTTC; CDR3aa: CASSQGSQYGYTF; v_gene: TRBV4-1; j_gene: TRBJ1-2; abundance: NA; d_gene: NA
CDR3nt: TGTGCCAGCAGCTCATGGCGGGGGACAGGGGGCTCCACCGGGGAGCTGTTTTTT; CDR3aa: CASSSWRGTGGSTGELFF; v_gene: TRBV9; j_gene: TRBJ2-2; abundance: NA; d_gene: TRBD1
CDR3nt: TGTGCCAGCACCACGGGGGCTTTGAACACTGAAGCTTTCTTT; CDR3aa: CASTTGALNTEAFF; v_gene: TRBV3-1; j_gene: TRBJ1-1; abundance: few; d_gene: NA
CDR3nt: TGTGCCAGCAGCTTTGGGGCAGGGGGCGGCTACGAGCAGTACTTC; CDR3aa: CASSFGAGGGYEQYF; v_gene: TRBV11-2; j_gene: TRBJ2-7; abundance: many; d_gene: TRBD1
CDR3nt: TGTGCCAGCAGCTTAGTTAAAACGTCGGAGCTGTTTTTT; CDR3aa: CASSLVKTSELFF; v_gene: TRBV11-3; j_gene: TRBJ2-2; abundance: few; d_gene: NA
CDR3nt: TGTGCCAGCAGTCTGCCTCCGTCTGGGAGGGGAGAGACCCAGTACTTC; CDR3aa: CASSLPPSGRGETQYF; v_gene: TRBV28; j_gene: TRBJ2-5; abundance: many; d_gene: TRBD2
CDR3nt: TGTGCCAGCAGGGAATCCGCGGGCCTAGCGCAGTATTTT; CDR3aa: CASRESAGLAQYF; v_gene: TRBV2; j_gene: TRBJ2-3; abundance: many; d_gene: NA
CDR3nt: TGTGCCAGCAGCGGCAGGGACAATCAGCCCCAGCATTTT; CDR3aa: CASSGRDNQPQHF; v_gene: TRBV3-1; j_gene: TRBJ1-5; abundance: NA; d_gene: NA